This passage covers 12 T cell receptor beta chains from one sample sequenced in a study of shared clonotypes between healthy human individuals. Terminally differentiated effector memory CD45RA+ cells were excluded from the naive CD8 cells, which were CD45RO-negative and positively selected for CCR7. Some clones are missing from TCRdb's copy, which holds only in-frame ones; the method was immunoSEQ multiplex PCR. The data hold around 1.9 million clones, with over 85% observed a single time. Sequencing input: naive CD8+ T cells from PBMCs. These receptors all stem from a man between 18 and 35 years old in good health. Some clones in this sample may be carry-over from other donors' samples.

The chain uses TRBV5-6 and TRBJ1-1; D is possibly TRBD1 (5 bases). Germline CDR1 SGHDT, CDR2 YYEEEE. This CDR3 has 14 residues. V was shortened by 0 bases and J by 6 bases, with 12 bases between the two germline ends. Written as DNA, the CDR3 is TGTGCCAGCAGCTTGGGCAGCCCGGGACCTGAAGCTTTCTTT. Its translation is CASSLGSPGPEAFF.

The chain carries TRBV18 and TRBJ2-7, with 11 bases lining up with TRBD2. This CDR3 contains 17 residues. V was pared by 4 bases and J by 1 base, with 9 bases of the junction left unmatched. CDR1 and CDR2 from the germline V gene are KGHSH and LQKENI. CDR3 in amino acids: CASSQSPLAGGSYEQYF. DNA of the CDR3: TGTGCCAGCTCACAAAGTCCTCTAGCGGGAGGTTCCTACGAGCAGTACTTC.

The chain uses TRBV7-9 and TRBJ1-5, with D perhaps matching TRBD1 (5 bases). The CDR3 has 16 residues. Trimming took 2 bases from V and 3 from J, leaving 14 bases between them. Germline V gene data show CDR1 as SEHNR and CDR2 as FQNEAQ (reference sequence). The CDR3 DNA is TGTGCCAGCAGCTTAATGAGGGGCGGACTCAATCAGCCCCAGCATTTT. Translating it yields CASSLMRGGLNQPQHF.

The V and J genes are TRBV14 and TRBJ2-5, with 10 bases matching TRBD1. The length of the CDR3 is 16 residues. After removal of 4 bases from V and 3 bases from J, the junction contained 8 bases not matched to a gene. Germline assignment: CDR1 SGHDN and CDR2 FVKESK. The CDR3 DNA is TGTGCCAGCAGCCCTAGTCCCGGGACAGGGGAAGAGACCCAGTACTTC. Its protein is CASSPSPGTGEETQYF.

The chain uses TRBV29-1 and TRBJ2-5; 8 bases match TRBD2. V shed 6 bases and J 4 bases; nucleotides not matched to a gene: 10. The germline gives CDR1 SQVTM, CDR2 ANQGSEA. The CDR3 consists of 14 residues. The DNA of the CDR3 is TGCAGCGTCCAGGGCGGGAGGATCGGAGAGACCCAGTACTTC. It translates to CSVQGGRIGETQYF. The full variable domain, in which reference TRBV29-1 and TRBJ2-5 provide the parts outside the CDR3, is SAVISQKPSRDICQRGTSLTIQCQVDSQVTMMFWYRQQPGQSLTLIATANQGSEATYESGFVIDKFPISRPNLTFSTLTVSNMSPEDSSIYLCSVQGGRIGETQYFGPGTRLLVL.

The CDR3 spells CASSESYWETQYF. The CDR3 DNA reads TGCGCCAGCAGTGAGTCGTATTGGGAGACCCAGTACTTC. The chain joins TRBV10-2 to TRBJ2-5; D remains unclear. V lost 0 bases and J 5 bases, leaving 7 bases between the germline ends. CDR1 WSHSY and CDR2 SAAADI come from the germline V gene. The CDR3 is 13 residues long.

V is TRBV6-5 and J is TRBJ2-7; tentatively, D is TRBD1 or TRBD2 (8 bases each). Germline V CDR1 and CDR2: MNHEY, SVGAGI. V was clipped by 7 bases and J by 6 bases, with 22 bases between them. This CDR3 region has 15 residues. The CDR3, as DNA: TGTGCCAGCAAGCGGGGGTGGACAGGGCAGTCCGAGCAGTACTTC. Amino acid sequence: CASKRGWTGQSEQYF.

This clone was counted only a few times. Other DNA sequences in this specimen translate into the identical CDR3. The CDR3 coding sequence is TGTGCCAGCAGCCCTCGCACAGATACGCAGTATTTT. It is translated as CASSPRTDTQYF. The chain uses TRBV9 and TRBJ2-3; D uncertain. In germline, CDR1 is SGDLS, CDR2 YYNGEE. V lost 4 bases, J lost 1 base, and 4 bases lay in between. There are 12 residues in the CDR3.

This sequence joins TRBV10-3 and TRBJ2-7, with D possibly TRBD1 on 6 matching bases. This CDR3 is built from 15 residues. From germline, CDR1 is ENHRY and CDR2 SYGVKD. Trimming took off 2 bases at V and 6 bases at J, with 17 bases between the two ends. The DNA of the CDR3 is TGTGCCATCAGTGAGCCCTACAGGGAGCTGGGCGAGCAGTACTTC. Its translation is CAISEPYRELGEQYF.

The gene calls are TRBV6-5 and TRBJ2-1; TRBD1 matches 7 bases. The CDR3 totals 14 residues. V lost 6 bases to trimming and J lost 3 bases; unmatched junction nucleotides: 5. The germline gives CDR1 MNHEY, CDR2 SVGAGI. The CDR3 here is CASRDRLIYNEQFF. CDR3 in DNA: TGTGCCAGCAGGGACAGGCTGATCTACAATGAGCAGTTCTTC.

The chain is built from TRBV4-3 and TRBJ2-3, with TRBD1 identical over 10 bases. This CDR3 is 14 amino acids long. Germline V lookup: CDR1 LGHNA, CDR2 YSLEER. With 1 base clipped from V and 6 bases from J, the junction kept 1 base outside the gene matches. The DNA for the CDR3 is TGCGCCAGCAGCCAAGGGACAGGGGGGGATACGCAGTATTTT. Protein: CASSQGTGGDTQYF.

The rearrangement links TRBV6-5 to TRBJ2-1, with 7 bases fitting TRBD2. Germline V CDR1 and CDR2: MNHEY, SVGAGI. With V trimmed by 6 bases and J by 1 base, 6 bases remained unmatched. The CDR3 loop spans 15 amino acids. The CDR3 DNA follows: TGTGCCAGCAGCCCCCAGCGGGGTTCCTACAATGAGCAGTTCTTC. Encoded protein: CASSPQRGSYNEQFF.